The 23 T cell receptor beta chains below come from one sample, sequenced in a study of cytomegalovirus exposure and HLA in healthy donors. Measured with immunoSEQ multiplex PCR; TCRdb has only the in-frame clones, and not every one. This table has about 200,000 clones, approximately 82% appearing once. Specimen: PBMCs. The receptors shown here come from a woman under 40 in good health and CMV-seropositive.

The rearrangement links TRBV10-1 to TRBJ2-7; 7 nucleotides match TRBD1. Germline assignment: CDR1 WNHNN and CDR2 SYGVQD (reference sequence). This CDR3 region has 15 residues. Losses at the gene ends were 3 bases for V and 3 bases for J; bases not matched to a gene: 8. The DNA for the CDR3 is TGCGCCAGCAGTGATCTACCCAGGGGGTTCTACGAGCAGTACTTC. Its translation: CASSDLPRGFYEQYF.

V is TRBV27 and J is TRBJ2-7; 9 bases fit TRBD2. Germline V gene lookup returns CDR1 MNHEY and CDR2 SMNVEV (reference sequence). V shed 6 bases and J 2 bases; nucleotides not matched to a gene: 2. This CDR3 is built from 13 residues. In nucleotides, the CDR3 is TGTGCCAGCAGGACTAGCGGAACCTACGAGCAGTACTTC. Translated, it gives CASRTSGTYEQYF.

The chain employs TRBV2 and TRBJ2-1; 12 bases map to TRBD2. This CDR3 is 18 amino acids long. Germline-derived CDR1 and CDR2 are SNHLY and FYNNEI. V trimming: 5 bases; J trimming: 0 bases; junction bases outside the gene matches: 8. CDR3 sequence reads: CASSYGLAGLNSYNEQFF. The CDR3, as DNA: TGTGCCAGCAGTTACGGACTAGCGGGACTTAACTCCTACAATGAGCAGTTCTTC.

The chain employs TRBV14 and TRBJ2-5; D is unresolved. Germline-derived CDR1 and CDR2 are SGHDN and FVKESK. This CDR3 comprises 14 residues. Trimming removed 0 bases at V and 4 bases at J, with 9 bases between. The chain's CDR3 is CASSQDPGSETQYF. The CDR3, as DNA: TGTGCCAGCAGCCAAGATCCGGGTTCAGAGACCCAGTACTTC.

CDR3 sequence reads: CASSSGGADTEAFF. The CDR3 DNA sequence: TGTGCCAGCAGCTCCGGGGGTGCGGACACTGAAGCTTTCTTT. The V gene is TRBV5-4, the J gene TRBJ1-1; tentatively, D is TRBD1 (5 bases). Germline V gives CDR1 SGHNT, CDR2 YYREEE (reference sequence). Between the trimmed V and J ends, which lost 3 bases and 3 bases, there was a span of 12 bases. This CDR3 spans 14 amino acids.

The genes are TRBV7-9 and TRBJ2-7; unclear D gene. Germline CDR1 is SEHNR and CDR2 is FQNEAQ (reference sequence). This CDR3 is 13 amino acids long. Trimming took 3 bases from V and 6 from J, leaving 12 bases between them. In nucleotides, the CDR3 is TGTGCCAGCAGCTTGCAAGACTCGGTCGAGCAGTACTTC. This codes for CASSLQDSVEQYF.

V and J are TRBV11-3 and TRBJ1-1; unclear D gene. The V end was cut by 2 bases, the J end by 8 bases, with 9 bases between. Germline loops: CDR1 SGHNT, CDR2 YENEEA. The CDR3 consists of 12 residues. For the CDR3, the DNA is TGTGCCAGCAGCTTATCGTCCGGGGAAGCTTTCTTT. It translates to CASSLSSGEAFF.

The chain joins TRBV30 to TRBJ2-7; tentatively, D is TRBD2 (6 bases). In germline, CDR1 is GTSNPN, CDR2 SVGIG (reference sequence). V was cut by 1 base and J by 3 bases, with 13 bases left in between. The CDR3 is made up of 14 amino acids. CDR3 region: CAWSAGRNVYEQYF. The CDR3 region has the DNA TGTGCCTGGAGTGCGGGGAGGAACGTCTACGAGCAGTACTTC.

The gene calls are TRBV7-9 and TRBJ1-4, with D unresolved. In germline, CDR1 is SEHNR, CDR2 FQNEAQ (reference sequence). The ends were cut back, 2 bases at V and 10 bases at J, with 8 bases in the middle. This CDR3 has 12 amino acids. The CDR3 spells CASSLQSAKLFF. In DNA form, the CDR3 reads TGTGCCAGCAGCTTACAGTCCGCAAAACTGTTTTTT.

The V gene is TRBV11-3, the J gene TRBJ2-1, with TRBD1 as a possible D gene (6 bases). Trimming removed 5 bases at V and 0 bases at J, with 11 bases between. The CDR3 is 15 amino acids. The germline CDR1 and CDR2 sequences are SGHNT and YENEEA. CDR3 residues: CASSRRGGSYNEQFF. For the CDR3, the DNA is TGTGCCAGCAGCCGGAGAGGGGGCTCCTACAATGAGCAGTTCTTC.

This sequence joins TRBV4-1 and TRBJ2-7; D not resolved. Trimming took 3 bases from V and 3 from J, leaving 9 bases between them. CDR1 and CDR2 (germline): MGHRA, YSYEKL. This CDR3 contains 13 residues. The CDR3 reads CASSQLHSYEQYF. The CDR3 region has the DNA TGCGCCAGCAGCCAGCTGCACAGCTACGAGCAGTACTTC.

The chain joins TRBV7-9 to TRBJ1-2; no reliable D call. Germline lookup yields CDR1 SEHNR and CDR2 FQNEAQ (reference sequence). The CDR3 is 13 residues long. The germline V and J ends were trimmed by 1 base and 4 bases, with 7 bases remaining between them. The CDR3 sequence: CASSLGGVYGYTF. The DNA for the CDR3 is TGTGCCAGCAGCTTAGGCGGGGTCTATGGCTACACCTTC.

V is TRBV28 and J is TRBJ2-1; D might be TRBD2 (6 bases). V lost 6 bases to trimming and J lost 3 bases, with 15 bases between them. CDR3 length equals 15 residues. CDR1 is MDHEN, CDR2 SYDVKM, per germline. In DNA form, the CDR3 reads TGTGCCAGCAGCCGGGAGCGGGCGGACTACAATGAGCAGTTCTTC. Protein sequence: CASSRERADYNEQFF.

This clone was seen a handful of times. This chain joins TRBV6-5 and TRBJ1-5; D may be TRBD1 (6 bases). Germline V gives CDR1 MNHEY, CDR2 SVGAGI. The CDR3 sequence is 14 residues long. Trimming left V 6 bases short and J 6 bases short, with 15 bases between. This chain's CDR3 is CASSRNRAGQPQHF. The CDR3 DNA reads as TGTGCCAGCAGCAGGAACAGGGCTGGTCAGCCCCAGCATTTT.

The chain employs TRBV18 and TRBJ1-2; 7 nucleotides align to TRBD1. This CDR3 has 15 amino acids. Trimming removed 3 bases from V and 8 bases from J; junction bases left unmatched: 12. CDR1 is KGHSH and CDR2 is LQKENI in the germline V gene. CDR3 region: CASSPLTGDSAGYTF. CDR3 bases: TGTGCCAGCTCACCGCTAACAGGGGATTCAGCGGGCTACACCTTC.

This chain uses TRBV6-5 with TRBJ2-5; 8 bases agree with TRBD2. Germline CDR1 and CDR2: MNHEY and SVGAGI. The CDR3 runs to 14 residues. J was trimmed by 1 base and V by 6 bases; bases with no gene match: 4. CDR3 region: CASSRGTSQETQYF. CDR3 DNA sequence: TGTGCCAGCAGCCGGGGGACTAGCCAAGAGACCCAGTACTTC.

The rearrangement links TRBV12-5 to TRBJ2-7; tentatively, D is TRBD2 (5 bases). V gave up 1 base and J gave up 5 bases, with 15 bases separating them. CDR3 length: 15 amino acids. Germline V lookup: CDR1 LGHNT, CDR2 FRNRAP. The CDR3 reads CASGLGTGFDDEQYF. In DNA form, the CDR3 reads TGTGCTAGTGGTTTGGGTACGGGGTTCGACGACGAGCAGTACTTC.

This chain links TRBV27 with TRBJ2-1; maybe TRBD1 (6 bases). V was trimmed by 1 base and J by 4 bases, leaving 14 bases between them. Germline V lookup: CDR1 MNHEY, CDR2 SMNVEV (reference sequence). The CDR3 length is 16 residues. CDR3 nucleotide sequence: TGTGCCAGCAGTTTATTGTGGACAGACGCATACAATGAGCAGTTCTTC. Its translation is CASSLLWTDAYNEQFF.

CDR3 coding DNA: TGTGCCAGCAGCTTGGGGGGGCAGATAAGTTACACTGAAGCTTTCTTT. Translated, it gives CASSLGGQISYTEAFF. This rearrangement joins TRBV5-4 to TRBJ1-1; TRBD1 is a possible D gene (6 bases). The germline V and J ends were trimmed by 0 bases and 3 bases, with 15 bases remaining between them. CDR3 length: 16 amino acids. CDR1 is SGHNT, CDR2 YYREEE, per germline (reference sequence).

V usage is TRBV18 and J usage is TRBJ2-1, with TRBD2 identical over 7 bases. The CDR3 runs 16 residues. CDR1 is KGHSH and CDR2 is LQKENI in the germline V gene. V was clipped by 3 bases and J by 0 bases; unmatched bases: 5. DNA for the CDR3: TGTGCCAGCTCACCCAACGGGAGGAGCTCCTACAATGAGCAGTTCTTC. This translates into CASSPNGRSSYNEQFF. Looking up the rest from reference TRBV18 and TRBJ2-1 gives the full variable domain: NAGVMQNPRHLVRRRGQEARLRCSPMKGHSHVYWYRQLPEEGLKFMVYLQKENIIDESGMPKERFSAEFPKEGPSILRIQQVVRGDSAAYFCASSPNGRSSYNEQFFGPGTRLTVL.

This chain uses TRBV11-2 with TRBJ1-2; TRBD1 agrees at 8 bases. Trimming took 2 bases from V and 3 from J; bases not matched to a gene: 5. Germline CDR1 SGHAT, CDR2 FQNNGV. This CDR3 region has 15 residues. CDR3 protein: CASSLSQGADYGYTF. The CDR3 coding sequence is TGTGCCAGCAGCTTATCCCAGGGGGCGGACTATGGCTACACCTTC.

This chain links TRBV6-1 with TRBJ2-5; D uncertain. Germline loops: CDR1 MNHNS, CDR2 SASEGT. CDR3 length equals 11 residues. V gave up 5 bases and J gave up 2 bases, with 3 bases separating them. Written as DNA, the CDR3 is TGTGCCAGCAGTCCTCAAGAGACCCAGTACTTC. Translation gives CASSPQETQYF.

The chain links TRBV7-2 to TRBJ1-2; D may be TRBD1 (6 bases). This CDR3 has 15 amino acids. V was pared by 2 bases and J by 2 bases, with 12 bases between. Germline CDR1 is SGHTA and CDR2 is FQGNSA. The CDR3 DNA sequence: TGTGCCAGCAGCTTACAAACGGGGGGCAACTATGGCTACACCTTC. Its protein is CASSLQTGGNYGYTF. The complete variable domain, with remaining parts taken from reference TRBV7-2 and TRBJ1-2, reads GAGVSQSPSNKVTEKGKDVELRCDPISGHTALYWYRQSLGQGLEFLIYFQGNSAPDKSGLPSDRFSAERTGGSVSTLTIQRTQQEDSAVYLCASSLQTGGNYGYTFGSGTRLTVV.